This TCR beta chain was identified in a study of shared clonotypes between healthy human individuals (dated by TCRdb to about 2020). About the study as a whole: Three men and a couple of women, aged 18 to 49 years, made up the cohort. Different laboratories and diverse techniques were used to prepare libraries and sequence TCR repertoires, to increase sequencing depth and limit assay-specific biases. For each donor, CD4 naive and CD4 memory were each run on three plates, CD8 naive on two plates, and CD8 memory on one plate. The study deeply sequenced blood TCR repertoires of five healthy adults to estimate repertoire size and the extent of clonotype sharing between individuals. Leukapheresis yielded between about 0.85 and 9.5 billion PBMCs per donor.

A remark on this clone: This clone's antigen is unknown. No base qualities exist here, and no much larger clone lies one base off it.

CD8 naive samples were CD45RO-negative cells positively selected for CCR7, giving a CD45RA+CCR7+ population that excluded TemRA cells. Donors were healthy HIV-negative adults with no recently reported acute infections or vaccinations. Only Caucasian adults living in Nashville, Tennessee, USA were represented among the donors. After blood collection by leukapheresis, PBMCs were isolated using Ficoll-Histopaque density gradient centrifugation and then cryopreserved in the vapor phase of liquid nitrogen. Analytical flow cytometry was used to check the purity and quantity of every magnetically sorted T cell population. From each sorted fraction, genomic DNA was isolated and quantified by UV absorbance on a Nanodrop 2000c. Based on the germline V gene, the CDR1 and CDR2 sequences are SQVTM and ANQGSEA. Including cysteine and phenylalanine, the CDR3 has 15 amino acids. Only CDR3 DNA remains: 45 bases, in frame from the first base. Trimming removed 0 bases from V and 4 bases from J, leaving 15 bases between the germline ends.

Using the deep immunoSEQ assay, multiplex PCR amplified TCR CDR3 regions from genomic DNA. Genomic DNA extracted from each cell subset was distributed evenly over all wells of several immunoSEQ 96-well plates, and each plate served as one replicate. Each replicate PCR for sorted subsets received around 0.2 ug genomic DNA, equal to roughly 30,000 T cell genomes. Purified libraries were measured with a Qubit 3.0 fluorometer, size-checked on a Bioanalyzer 2100, and measured again with the KAPA Library Quantification kit. Each immunoSEQ 96-well plate was sequenced on its own single-read 150-cycle Illumina NextSeq 550 flow cell. On the authors' methods: The immunoSEQ output contained only junctional sequences without quality scores, so filtering could not match that applied to full-length reads. Sequences were annotated with PyIR, a Python wrapper for IgBLAST v1.9, using IMGT germline references to assign V/J genes and CDR3. Reads with weak V/J assignments (E-value above 1e-6), missing CDR3, stop codons, out-of-frame junctions, or ambiguous translated residues were removed. V3J clonotypes were defined by identical inferred V gene, J gene, and CDR3 amino acid sequence. The percentage overlap between two repertoires was calculated by dividing the number of shared unique clonotypes by the size of the smaller repertoire. Repertoire richness was assessed with RTK rarefaction, the Chao1 estimator, and Recon v2.1 estimates of unobserved clonotypes. For all TCRbeta clonotypes obtained by the gDNA method from a handful of donors, generation probabilities were computed with OLGA. TCRdb provides this immuneACCESS table in a form limited to in-frame rearrangements. Some clones are lacking; in checked studies, under half of them reflect an unresolved V gene, and why the rest are absent is not known. Clone size and the V and J calls come from that table; the DNA yielded D and trimming. In this sample the table shows around 2.1 million clones, roughly 91% of which occur a single time. 1.5% to 2% of the sample belongs to the ten largest clones.

What the work shows at the level of the full study, not this receptor alone: Based on pairwise subsampling, the degree of clonotype sharing among donors was expected to be affected by sequencing depth. Because the study included only a small number of donors, the genetic and exposure-history diversity represented was limited. Even with the large sequencing depth, rarefaction of the sorted-subset datasets indicated that sequencing was incomplete. Approximately 5% of naive CD4, more than 3% of naive CD8, 2% to 2.5% of memory CD4, and about 0.4% of memory CD8 clonotypes were shared across several donors. Clonotypes shared by all four sorted-subset donors showed higher generation probabilities than non-shared clonotypes. Naive subsets generally had larger estimated clonotype richness than memory subsets. Only blood was sampled, and tissue TCR repertoires likely differ from those in blood.

This sequence originates from a young man in good health. Some clones in this sample may be carry-over from other donors' samples. Sample: naive CD8+ T cells from PBMCs. The cell subset or site label for this specimen denotes: CD45RA+CCR7+. The chain couples TRBV29-1 to TRBJ1-2; the best D guess is TRBD1, with 5 bases matching. The DNA reads TGCAGCGTTGAAGATTGGAAGGGGACCTTCTATGGCTACACCTTC. Its translation is CSVEDWKGTFYGYTF. The CDR3 plus the reference TRBV29-1 and TRBJ1-2 genes for the other parts give the full variable domain: SAVISQKPSRDICQRGTSLTIQCQVDSQVTMMFWYRQQPGQSLTLIATANQGSEATYESGFVIDKFPISRPNLTFSTLTVSNMSPEDSSIYLCSVEDWKGTFYGYTFGSGTRLTVV.